This T cell receptor (beta chain) appears in the sequencing data of a study of cytomegalovirus exposure and HLA in healthy donors. At the level of the study: The same platform was used for the roughly 130 validation repertoires as for the approximately 630 first-cohort repertoires, as reported in a later analysis.

The protocol was immunoSEQ multiplex PCR, while the TCRdb copy is restricted to in-frame clones and leaves out a portion. The sample yields 300,000 to 400,000 clones, 80% to 90% seen once. Whole-study results and caveats: Cytomegalovirus-associated status was assigned to approximately 160 TCR beta chains. In vitro testing confirmed a few CMV-associated chains as specific for CMV antigens. According to a subsequent analysis, TCR clusters identified in the first cohort showed a tendency to co-occur across the roughly 130 validation repertoires.

V was clipped by 4 bases and J by 3 bases; unmatched bases: 10. Germline V gene lookup returns CDR1 SGHRS and CDR2 YFSETQ. The CDR3 totals 15 residues. This clone was counted between two and nine times. Antigen specificity is unknown. Sequencing was done on a sample of PBMCs. This chain connects TRBV5-1 to TRBJ2-7, with 7 bases lining up with TRBD1. This TCR was sampled from a woman under 30 in good health and CMV-seronegative. The CDR3 DNA reads TGCGCCAGCAGCCTCCAGGGACAGCGGTTCTACGAGCAGTACTTC. Translating it yields CASSLQGQRFYEQYF.